The T cell receptor beta chain described here comes from a study of CXCR3-negative and CXCR3-positive naive CD8 T cells. Study-level results: Diversity ran similarly high across both naive subsets but far lower in memory CD8+ cells.

Concerning this clonotype: What it binds is unknown.

Researchers prepared the TRB cDNA libraries using 5' RACE with UMI labels. Following a re-call of the 5' RACE reads, TCRdb has one entry per CDR3 protein and lacks DNA. The listing contains more than 45,000 distinct CDR3 sequences. The CDR3 loop spans 17 amino acids. The V gene's germline CDR1 is SGHNT and CDR2 YYREEE (reference sequence). The sequenced sample consisted of memory CD8+ T cells from blood. The rearrangement joins TRBV5-4 to TRBJ2-7. The receptor's source is a human donor in good health. Some clones in this sample may be carry-over from other donors' samples. The CDR3 reads CASSSFTQQGDTYEQYF.